The source of this TCR beta chain is a study of a mutant IDH1 vaccine in newly diagnosed glioma. Turning to the study itself: Most patients had received both radiotherapy and temozolomide, the prior options being radiotherapy, temozolomide, or both.

Notes on this clone: Its antigen is unknown.

The V and J ends lost 6 bases and 8 bases respectively, with 17 bases between them. The CDR3 is made up of 14 amino acids. CDR1 and CDR2 from the germline V gene are SNHLY and FYNNEI. Specified time point: week 35, safety follow-up. Doses of 300 ug of mutant IDH1 20-mer peptide were given with topical imiquimod. Vaccinations, eight in total, occurred in weeks 1, 3, 5, 7, 11, 15, 19, 23. The table came from immunoSEQ multiplex PCR; TCRdb's copy has only in-frame clones and leaves some out. The table lists 45,000 to 60,000 clones, 85% to 90% of them singletons. The origin of this receptor is a woman in her 40s with glioma. The V call is TRBV2, the J call TRBJ2-1; D possibly corresponds to TRBD2 (6 bases). Specimen: PBMCs, collected from a glioma patient whose treatment included an IDH1 peptide vaccine. The CDR3 coding sequence is TGTGCCAGCAGCGAAAGCTGGAGCGGGCATGAGCAGTTCTTC. Translated, it gives CASSESWSGHEQFF.